The 31 T cell receptor beta chains given below trace back to one sample, sequenced in a study of OX40 agonist ivuxolimab in advanced cancers. Only in-frame clones appear in the TCRdb table, and some are missing; sequencing was by immunoSEQ multiplex PCR. Of about 49,000 clones listed, approximately 79% were seen once; the top ten hold approximately 1.7%. The material sequenced was CD4+ or CD8+ T cells sorted from blood, taken in a trial of the OX40 agonist ivuxolimab. The receptor source for this set is an adult with an advanced solid tumor such as melanoma, head and neck, liver or kidney cancer.

V gene TRBV28 combines with J gene TRBJ2-1; TRBD1 matches at 10 bases. Germline CDR1 reads MDHEN; CDR2 reads SYDVKM. This CDR3 has 15 amino acids. V lost 7 bases and J lost 8; bases outside the gene matches: 11. This CDR3 reads CASTSGGQGEDEQFF. In DNA form, the CDR3 reads TGTGCCAGCACTTCGGGTGGACAGGGGGAGGATGAGCAGTTCTTC.

J is TRBJ2-7 and V is TRBV5-1; 13 nucleotides line up with TRBD2. The CDR3 spans 21 residues. The junction had 17 bases not matched to a gene; V was cut back by 0 bases and J by 2 bases. Germline-derived CDR1 and CDR2 are SGHRS and YFSETQ. The CDR3 DNA reads TGCGCCAGCAGCTTGGTGGGACAGGGCCAAGGACTAGCGGGAGAGGCCTACGAGCAGTACTTC. This sequence encodes CASSLVGQGQGLAGEAYEQYF. Variable domain in full (rest from reference TRBV5-1 and TRBJ2-7): KAGVTQTPRYLIKTRGQQVTLSCSPISGHRSVSWYQQTPGQGLQFLFEYFSETQRNKGNFPGRFSGRQFSNSRSEMNVSTLELGDSALYLCASSLVGQGQGLAGEAYEQYFGPGTRLTVT.

The V and J genes are TRBV7-2 and TRBJ2-3; D not resolved. The germline gives CDR1 SGHTA, CDR2 FQGNSA. The CDR3 covers 13 residues. Trimming left V 5 bases short and J 0 bases short, with 6 bases between. The CDR3: CASSRPSTDTQYF. For the CDR3, the DNA is TGTGCCAGCAGCCGTCCTAGCACAGATACGCAGTATTTT.

This clone was seen a single time. The rearrangement joins TRBV18 to TRBJ1-2, with D possibly being TRBD1 (5 bases). Trimming stripped 2 bases from V and 4 bases from J, with 8 bases between. CDR1 and CDR2 (germline): KGHSH, LQKENI. The CDR3 is made up of 13 amino acids. CDR3 sequence: CASSPAGGYGYTF. The CDR3 nucleotides read TGTGCCAGCTCACCAGCCGGGGGCTATGGCTACACCTTC.

V and J are TRBV7-3 and TRBJ2-3; 7 bases agree with TRBD2. In germline, CDR1 is SGHTA, CDR2 FQGTGA. The ends lost 1 base at V and 2 bases at J; junction bases unmatched: 6. This CDR3 has 16 amino acids. The CDR3 region is CASSLMGGSFTDTQYF. The CDR3 DNA sequence: TGTGCCAGCAGCTTAATGGGGGGGTCCTTCACAGATACGCAGTATTTT.

V usage is TRBV7-2 and J usage is TRBJ1-5, with TRBD1 as a possible D gene (5 bases). Germline values: CDR1 SGHTA, CDR2 FQGNSA. V lost 5 bases and J 6 bases, leaving 17 bases between the germline ends. The CDR3 has 15 residues. The CDR3, as DNA: TGTGCCAGCAGCATAAGCTCAGGGACCAGTCAGCCCCAGCATTTT. This sequence encodes CASSISSGTSQPQHF.

This chain links TRBV9 with TRBJ2-7; 9 bases are shared with TRBD2. CDR3 length: 14 residues. J lost 5 bases, V lost 1 base, and 4 bases had no gene match. Germline V gene data show CDR1 as SGDLS and CDR2 as YYNGEE. The CDR3 here is CASSVTGTSNEQYF. For the CDR3, the DNA is TGTGCCAGCAGCGTAACCGGGACTAGCAACGAGCAGTACTTC.

The genes are TRBV19 and TRBJ2-2; 9 bases line up with TRBD1. V lost 5 bases and J lost 6; bases outside the gene matches: 7. Germline assignment: CDR1 LNHDA and CDR2 SQIVND (reference sequence). This CDR3 contains 15 residues. The CDR3 reads CASSAGQGTAGELFF. DNA for the CDR3: TGTGCCAGTAGTGCGGGACAGGGTACAGCCGGGGAGCTGTTTTTT. Looking up the rest from reference TRBV19 and TRBJ2-2 gives the full variable domain: DGGITQSPKYLFRKEGQNVTLSCEQNLNHDAMYWYRQDPGQGLRLIYYSQIVNDFQKGDIAEGYSVSREKKESFPLTVTSAQKNPTAFYLCASSAGQGTAGELFFGEGSRLTVL.

The rearrangement joins TRBV7-2 to TRBJ1-3, with no clear D. The germline CDR1 and CDR2 sequences are SGHTA and FQGNSA. The CDR3 runs to 15 residues. V was trimmed by 3 bases and J by 0 bases, leaving 9 bases between them. The CDR3 sequence: CASSLAGLSGNTIYF. CDR3 nucleotide sequence: TGTGCCAGCAGCTTGGCGGGTCTCTCTGGAAACACCATATATTTT.

This clone came up once. CDR3 sequence reads: CASSEDGSGGGKTQYF. The CDR3 region has the DNA TGTGCCAGCAGCGAGGACGGCTCGGGCGGGGGCAAGACCCAGTACTTC. The V call is TRBV7-3, the J call TRBJ2-5; a weak D match, TRBD2 (7 bases). The V and J ends lost 5 bases and 6 bases respectively, with 22 bases between them. The CDR3 sequence is 16 residues long. Germline V gene lookup returns CDR1 SGHTA and CDR2 FQGTGA.

This rearrangement joins TRBV20-1 to TRBJ1-6; a weak D match, TRBD1 (5 bases). Trimming took off 4 bases at V and 9 bases at J, with 7 bases between the two ends. The CDR3 has 11 amino acids. The germline V gene encodes CDR1 DFQATT and CDR2 SNEGSKA (reference sequence). The CDR3 nucleotides are TGCAGTGCTAAAGGGGCTTCACCCCTCCACTTT. Translating it yields CSAKGASPLHF.

The J gene is TRBJ1-1, the V gene TRBV6-5; D ambiguous. Per the germline V gene, CDR1 is MNHEY and CDR2 is SVGAGI. Deletions cut 2 bases from V and 0 bases from J, with 4 bases between. This CDR3 spans 13 amino acids. CDR3 loop: CASSYVMNTEAFF. The DNA of the CDR3 is TGTGCCAGCAGTTACGTTATGAACACTGAAGCTTTCTTT.

The chain couples TRBV6-5 to TRBJ1-1; 9 bases fit TRBD1. The CDR3 extends over 15 amino acids. Germline CDR1 reads MNHEY; CDR2 reads SVGAGI. Unmatched junction bases numbered 4, after V lost 0 bases and J lost 5 bases. This chain's CDR3 is CASSYSGQGGTEAFF. The CDR3 DNA reads TGTGCCAGCAGTTACTCGGGACAGGGAGGAACTGAAGCTTTCTTT.

The V gene is TRBV19, the J gene TRBJ2-6; a possible D gene is TRBD1 (5 bases). This CDR3 is 15 amino acids long. The V gene lost 5 bases and the J gene lost 2 bases, with 10 bases spanning the gap. From germline, CDR1 is LNHDA and CDR2 SQIVND (reference sequence). Written as DNA, the CDR3 is TGTGCCAGTAGTTCGCAGGGCGCTGGGGCCAACGTCCTGACTTTC. Translating it yields CASSSQGAGANVLTF.

This sequence joins TRBV2 and TRBJ1-6; the match to TRBD1 covers 7 bases. Germline CDR1 reads SNHLY; CDR2 reads FYNNEI. V was pared by 7 bases and J by 0 bases, with 3 bases of the junction left unmatched. The CDR3 is 15 residues long. CDR3 coding DNA: TGTGCCAGCACTTCAGGGGGCTCCTATAATTCACCCCTCCACTTT. Its translation is CASTSGGSYNSPLHF.

The V gene is TRBV19, the J gene TRBJ1-1; no clear D. The germline V and J ends were trimmed by 7 bases and 1 base, with 10 bases remaining between them. CDR1 and CDR2 (germline): LNHDA, SQIVND (reference sequence). The CDR3 has 13 residues. Here the CDR3 reads CASTPGRNTEAFF. CDR3 DNA sequence: TGTGCCAGTACCCCGGGGAGGAACACTGAAGCTTTCTTT.

This chain joins TRBV7-9 and TRBJ2-2, with D unclear. The CDR3 contains 14 residues. Germline values: CDR1 SEHNR, CDR2 FQNEAQ (reference sequence). V lost 5 bases and J lost 1, with 8 bases in between. The CDR3, as DNA: TGTGCCAGCAGCGACCTAAAGAACACCGGGGAGCTGTTTTTT. Protein product: CASSDLKNTGELFF.

The sample holds a few counts of this clone. The rearrangement links TRBV7-2 to TRBJ2-7; TRBD1 agrees at 7 bases. The CDR3 extends over 16 amino acids. The V segment lost 5 bases and the J segment 1 base; nucleotides outside the gene matches: 11. Germline values: CDR1 SGHTA, CDR2 FQGNSA. The CDR3: CASSANRGGVSYEQYF. CDR3 DNA: TGTGCCAGCAGCGCGAACAGGGGTGGGGTATCCTACGAGCAGTACTTC.

The chain combines TRBV15 with TRBJ2-7; 9 positions agree with TRBD1. After removal of 0 bases from V and 3 bases from J, the junction contained 3 bases not matched to a gene. The CDR3 sequence is 15 residues long. Germline loops: CDR1 LNHNV, CDR2 YYDKDF (reference sequence). Written as DNA, the CDR3 is TGTGCCACCAGCAGAGAGCTGGGACAGGGCTACGAGCAGTACTTC. Translating it yields CATSRELGQGYEQYF.

The genes are TRBV2 and TRBJ2-7; no firm D call. Trimming took off 3 bases at V and 0 bases at J, with 6 bases between the two ends. Germline lookup yields CDR1 SNHLY and CDR2 FYNNEI. The CDR3 runs 13 residues. The DNA for the CDR3 is TGTGCCAGCAGTGAGTACACCTCCTACGAGCAGTACTTC. Translation gives CASSEYTSYEQYF.

This rearrangement joins TRBV19 to TRBJ1-4; D gene ambiguous. The CDR3 is 15 amino acids. The V end lost 7 bases, the J end lost 0 bases, and 12 bases lay between the germline ends. CDR1 and CDR2 from the germline V gene are LNHDA and SQIVND (reference sequence). CDR3 sequence reads: CASMDGAATNEKLFF. In DNA, the CDR3 is TGTGCCAGTATGGACGGAGCAGCAACTAATGAAAAACTGTTTTTT.

This chain uses TRBV13 with TRBJ2-3; 14 bases are shared with TRBD2. Germline CDR1 PRHDT, CDR2 FYEKMQ (reference sequence). The CDR3 sequence is 17 residues long. The trim removed 5 bases at V and 3 bases at J, leaving 7 bases unmatched. CDR3 in amino acids: CASSISGLAGVTDTQYF. CDR3 bases: TGTGCCAGCAGCATCTCGGGACTAGCGGGAGTAACAGATACGCAGTATTTT.

The chain couples TRBV6-5 to TRBJ2-3; D is unresolved. CDR1 is MNHEY and CDR2 is SVGAGI in the germline V gene. V was clipped by 7 bases and J by 0 bases, with 8 bases between them. The CDR3 is 13 residues long. The CDR3 DNA follows: TGTGCCAGCACCGATTCCAGCACAGATACGCAGTATTTT. The encoded protein is CASTDSSTDTQYF.

This clone rates as medium-sized. CDR3 residues: CASSLVRDYGYTF. In DNA form, the CDR3 reads TGTGCCAGCAGCTTAGTACGCGACTATGGCTACACCTTC. This chain connects TRBV7-8 to TRBJ1-2; D is uncertain. Germline V gene sequence: CDR1 SGHVS, CDR2 FQNEAQ. The CDR3 length is 13 residues. V gave up 1 base and J gave up 3 bases, with 6 bases separating them.

The gene calls are TRBV7-9 and TRBJ1-5; TRBD1 matches 8 bases. J gave up 5 bases and V 3 bases, and 15 bases lay outside the gene matches. This CDR3 is built from 18 residues. CDR1 SEHNR and CDR2 FQNEAQ come from the germline V gene (reference sequence). CDR3 sequence: CASSFFNLRTGNDQPQHF. Written as DNA, the CDR3 is TGTGCCAGCAGCTTCTTTAACCTCAGGACAGGGAACGATCAGCCCCAGCATTTT.

The chain couples TRBV19 to TRBJ2-7; 12 bases are a match to TRBD1. The germline CDR1 and CDR2 sequences are LNHDA and SQIVND (reference sequence). CDR3 length equals 13 residues. The V and J ends lost 3 bases and 12 bases, in that order; junction bases with no gene match: 6. The chain's CDR3 is CASSIGTGGAWYF. The DNA for the CDR3 is TGTGCCAGTAGTATCGGGACAGGGGGCGCGTGGTACTTC.

This chain joins TRBV30 and TRBJ2-7; tentatively, D is TRBD2 (6 bases). This CDR3 region has 13 residues. The V gene's germline CDR1 is GTSNPN and CDR2 SVGIG (reference sequence). V lost 1 base, J lost 4 bases, and 11 bases lay in between. CDR3 amino acids: CAWSGGTAYEQYF. CDR3 nucleotide sequence: TGTGCCTGGAGTGGGGGGACTGCGTACGAGCAGTACTTC.

The chain links TRBV10-3 to TRBJ2-3; the D gene is possibly TRBD1 (6 bases). The CDR3 is 16 residues long. From germline, CDR1 is ENHRY and CDR2 SYGVKD. V was cut by 3 bases and J by 4 bases, with 17 bases left in between. The CDR3 DNA sequence: TGTGCCATCAGTGAAACGAGAGGGGGAGACGCAGATACGCAGTATTTT. Its translation: CAISETRGGDADTQYF.

This chain links TRBV4-1 with TRBJ2-7; perhaps TRBD2 as D (6 bases). Looked up from germline, CDR1 is MGHRA and CDR2 is YSYEKL. CDR3 size: 13 residues. V gave up 3 bases and J gave up 7 bases, with 13 bases separating them. CDR3 amino acids: CASSHQSGREQYF. CDR3 DNA: TGCGCCAGCAGCCATCAGTCGGGGAGGGAGCAGTACTTC.

The chain joins TRBV7-9 to TRBJ2-2, with 10 nucleotides matching TRBD1. The CDR3 is 15 amino acids. The V gene's germline CDR1 is SEHNR and CDR2 FQNEAQ (reference sequence). After removal of 4 bases from V and 3 bases from J, the junction contained 2 bases not matched to a gene. The CDR3 bases are TGTGCCAGCAGCTATGGGACAGGGGACACCGGGGAGCTGTTTTTT. Translation: CASSYGTGDTGELFF.

Regarding this clone: The junction departs from the called germline gene at one end, perhaps through a read error. The gene calls are TRBV7-2 and TRBJ1-2, with D perhaps TRBD1 (6 bases). The CDR3 contains 14 residues. The germline V gene has CDR1 SGHTA and CDR2 FQGNSA. The CDR3 nucleotides read TGTGCCAGCAGAGGACAGAGCGCTAAATATGGCTACACCTTC. Encoded protein: CASRGQSAKYGYTF.